This T cell receptor beta chain was profiled in a study of CD8 T cells in Susac syndrome. The authors reverse transcribed roughly 0.5 to 1 ug RNA with random hexamers. With immunoSEQ multiplex PCR, TCR beta CDR3 was amplified across 54 Vbeta and 13 Jbeta. Using its own MiXCR run on the immunoSEQ multiplex PCR reads, TCRdb lists one record per CDR3 protein. In the table there are roughly 200,000 distinct CDR3 sequences, around 94% of which are singletons. This CDR3 comprises 13 residues. Germline loops: CDR1 SGHDT, CDR2 YYEEEE. V was shortened by 4 bases and J by 7 bases, with 11 bases between the two germline ends.

The chain uses TRBV5-6 and TRBJ2-2; D assignment may be TRBD1 or TRBD2 (5 bases each). This receptor was taken from a human donor with Susac syndrome. Input material: CD4+ T cells from PBMCs. The CDR3 spells CASSPGTNGELFF. CDR3 nucleotides: TGTGCCAGCAGCCCAGGGACCAACGGGGAGCTGTTTTTT.